These 32 T cell receptor beta chains originate from one sample sequenced in a study of regulatory and conventional T cells in RAG deficiency. Assay: immunoSEQ multiplex PCR; the TCRdb copy retains only in-frame clones and omits some. The sample consists of tens of thousands of clones, around 95% of them appearing once. Conventional CD4+ T cells were sorted from blood as CD25-low CD127-high cells. The sample was also linked to a second study, of regulatory T cells. From that second work: Primers: 52 TRBV forward and 13 TRBJ reverse.

Specimen: CD25- CD4+ T cells sorted from blood. Source of these receptors: a human donor in good health.

The rearrangement uses TRBV2 and TRBJ2-2; TRBD1 agrees at 8 bases. This CDR3 has 15 residues. Trimming at V came to 6 bases and at J to 0 bases, leaving 3 bases not matched to a gene. Germline V CDR1 and CDR2: SNHLY, FYNNEI. CDR3 sequence (DNA): TGTGCCAGCAGACCGACAGGGGCGAACACCGGGGAGCTGTTTTTT. It is translated as CASRPTGANTGELFF.

This chain uses TRBV27 with TRBJ2-5; 8 nucleotides match TRBD2. V dropped 5 bases and J dropped 1; count of bases not matched to a gene: 6. Germline V gene lookup returns CDR1 MNHEY and CDR2 SMNVEV (reference sequence). This CDR3 comprises 15 residues. CDR3 in amino acids: CASSDPGGRQETQYF. CDR3 nucleotides: TGTGCCAGCAGTGATCCGGGGGGGCGCCAAGAGACCCAGTACTTC.

The genes are TRBV27 and TRBJ1-2; 10 nucleotides agree with TRBD1. Trimming removed 4 bases from V and 7 bases from J; junction bases left unmatched: 3. Per the germline V gene, CDR1 is MNHEY and CDR2 is SMNVEV (reference sequence). This CDR3 comprises 13 residues. CDR3 DNA sequence: TGTGCCAGCAGTTCCGGACAGGGGGGTGGCTACACCTTC. Its translation: CASSSGQGGGYTF.

Here the CDR3 reads CASSLFETGAGNTIYF. DNA for the CDR3: TGTGCCAGCAGCTTGTTCGAGACAGGGGCTGGAAACACCATATATTTT. V usage is TRBV5-6 and J usage is TRBJ1-3; 8 bases map to TRBD1. The CDR3 is 16 residues long. Germline V gene sequence: CDR1 SGHDT, CDR2 YYEEEE. The junction had 5 bases not matched to a gene; V was cut back by 1 base and J by 2 bases.

This chain uses TRBV5-4 with TRBJ2-1; 9 bases fit TRBD1. J lost 8 bases, V lost 0 bases, and 6 bases had no gene match. Per the germline V gene, CDR1 is SGHNT and CDR2 is YYREEE (reference sequence). This CDR3 is 15 amino acids long. The CDR3 nucleotides are TGTGCCAGCAGCTTGGGGGGGGGACAGGGATATGAGCAGTTCTTC. Residues: CASSLGGGQGYEQFF. Full variable domain (missing parts from reference TRBV5-4 and TRBJ2-1): ETGVTQSPTHLIKTRGQQVTLRCSSQSGHNTVSWYQQALGQGPQFIFQYYREEENGRGNFPPRFSGLQFPNYSSELNVNALELDDSALYLCASSLGGGQGYEQFFGPGTRLTVL.

The chain joins TRBV2 to TRBJ2-3; TRBD2 aligns across 9 bases. The CDR3 loop spans 18 amino acids. CDR1 is SNHLY and CDR2 is FYNNEI in the germline V gene. Losses at the gene ends were 3 bases for V and 1 base for J; bases not matched to a gene: 11. Here the CDR3 DNA reads TGTGCCAGCAGTGACGTCGGGTCAGCGGGGGGACGCACAGATACGCAGTATTTT. Protein: CASSDVGSAGGRTDTQYF.

The V gene is TRBV30, the J gene TRBJ1-1; 9 bases fit TRBD1. The CDR3 is 15 amino acids. V shed 2 bases, J shed 5 bases, and the junction held 9 bases outside the gene matches. CDR1 is GTSNPN and CDR2 is SVGIG in the germline V gene (reference sequence). The CDR3 sequence: CAWSTLGQGTTEAFF. The CDR3 coding sequence is TGTGCCTGGAGTACCCTAGGACAGGGGACGACTGAAGCTTTCTTT.

J is TRBJ2-2 and V is TRBV4-1; 8 nucleotides align to TRBD1. This CDR3 contains 16 residues. With 0 bases clipped from V and 4 bases from J, the junction kept 4 bases outside the gene matches. CDR1 is MGHRA and CDR2 is YSYEKL in the germline V gene. Here the CDR3 reads CASSQDQGAVTGELFF. The CDR3 nucleotides read TGCGCCAGCAGCCAAGACCAGGGGGCCGTCACCGGGGAGCTGTTTTTT.

The chain couples TRBV29-1 to TRBJ1-2, with D uncertain. The CDR3 spans 14 residues. V lost 6 bases and J lost 2, with 16 bases in between. Germline V gene data show CDR1 as SQVTM and CDR2 as ANQGSEA. CDR3 in amino acids: CSVEVGSENYGYTF. DNA of the CDR3: TGCAGCGTCGAGGTGGGTTCGGAGAACTATGGCTACACCTTC.

The chain uses TRBV11-2 and TRBJ2-2; a weak D match, TRBD2 (6 bases). V gave up 1 base and J gave up 9 bases, with 12 bases separating them. Germline CDR1 SGHAT, CDR2 FQNNGV. This CDR3 is 14 amino acids long. The CDR3 bases are TGTGCCAGCAGCTTAGTACCGCGGGGCCGGGAGCTGTTTTTT. Protein product: CASSLVPRGRELFF.

The V gene is TRBV11-1, the J gene TRBJ2-5; tentatively, D is TRBD1 (5 bases). Per germline, CDR1 SGHAT and CDR2 FQDESV (reference sequence). V shed 8 bases and J shed 4 bases, with 8 bases lying between them. CDR3 length equals 11 residues. The CDR3 loop reads CASGQGETQYF. The CDR3 DNA reads TGTGCCAGCGGGCAGGGAGAGACCCAGTACTTC.

The chain joins TRBV7-9 to TRBJ1-1, with 8 positions matching TRBD1. This CDR3 is 15 amino acids long. Germline loops: CDR1 SEHNR, CDR2 FQNEAQ (reference sequence). V lost 7 bases and J lost 2; bases outside the gene matches: 9. In DNA form, the CDR3 reads TGTGCCAGCACCATACACCAGGGGGCAAACACTGAAGCTTTCTTT. Its protein is CASTIHQGANTEAFF.

The V gene is TRBV10-3, the J gene TRBJ2-3; TRBD1 matches at 10 bases. Germline trimming cut 6 bases from V and 4 bases from J; bases unmatched to any gene: 4. The germline CDR1 and CDR2 sequences are ENHRY and SYGVKD. This CDR3 comprises 14 residues. DNA for the CDR3: TGTGCCATCAGGACCGGGACAGGGGCAGATACGCAGTATTTT. This encodes CAIRTGTGADTQYF.

The chain is built from TRBV6-6 and TRBJ2-7, with 12 nucleotides matching TRBD1. This CDR3 spans 15 amino acids. Germline CDR1 and CDR2: MNHNY and SVGAGI (reference sequence). J gave up 5 bases and V 6 bases, and 8 bases lay outside the gene matches. CDR3 sequence reads: CASSGRGTGGNEQYF. For the CDR3, the DNA is TGTGCCAGCAGCGGTCGGGGGACAGGGGGCAACGAGCAGTACTTC.

The chain uses TRBV4-1 and TRBJ1-1, with 10 nucleotides matching TRBD1. V shed 1 base and J 7 bases; nucleotides not matched to a gene: 6. The CDR3 runs 15 residues. CDR1 is MGHRA, CDR2 YSYEKL, per germline. CDR3 in DNA: TGCGCCAGCAGCCAAGTCCCCCGGACAGGGGGTGAAGCTTTCTTT. Its protein is CASSQVPRTGGEAFF.

This clone was seen once. This sequence joins TRBV6-5 and TRBJ1-4; D call uncertain. V was cut by 7 bases and J by 8 bases, with 14 bases left in between. The length of the CDR3 is 13 residues. Germline lookup yields CDR1 MNHEY and CDR2 SVGAGI. CDR3 sequence reads: CASTEPGLEKLFF. The CDR3 bases are TGTGCCAGCACCGAGCCTGGTTTGGAAAAACTGTTTTTT.

This chain joins TRBV7-3 and TRBJ2-1; 16 bases match TRBD2. CDR1 is SGHTA and CDR2 is FQGTGA in the germline V gene. V dropped 4 bases and J dropped 8; count of bases not matched to a gene: 2. The CDR3 runs 15 residues. The CDR3 protein is CASSSGLAGGHEQFF. Written as DNA, the CDR3 is TGTGCCAGCAGCTCGGGACTAGCGGGGGGGCATGAGCAGTTCTTC.

The V gene is TRBV27, the J gene TRBJ2-2; 9 positions match TRBD1. The CDR3 is 17 residues long. Per germline, CDR1 MNHEY and CDR2 SMNVEV (reference sequence). The V gene end was trimmed by 4 bases and the J gene end by 7 bases; junction bases not matched to a gene: 13. CDR3 loop: CASSSMTLGTGIGELFF. The CDR3 nucleotides read TGTGCCAGCAGTTCTATGACCCTCGGGACAGGGATCGGGGAGCTGTTTTTT.

Only one count was recorded for this clone. The V and J genes are TRBV30 and TRBJ1-2; D gene uncertain. The CDR3 runs 15 residues. Looked up from germline, CDR1 is GTSNPN and CDR2 is SVGIG (reference sequence). Trimming stripped 6 bases from V and 7 bases from J, with 24 bases between. CDR3 sequence: CACDLPFSGVGGYTF. Written as DNA, the CDR3 is TGTGCCTGCGACTTGCCTTTTTCCGGGGTCGGTGGCTACACCTTC.

The chain carries TRBV18 and TRBJ1-4, with unresolved D. The CDR3 extends over 15 amino acids. Germline V gene data show CDR1 as KGHSH and CDR2 as LQKENI. V lost 0 bases and J lost 7, with 12 bases in between. The CDR3 protein is CASSPPRGVGEKLFF. In DNA form, the CDR3 reads TGTGCCAGCTCACCACCGCGGGGAGTAGGTGAAAAACTGTTTTTT.

The chain links TRBV7-3 to TRBJ1-1; 7 bases match TRBD1. Looked up from germline, CDR1 is SGHTA and CDR2 is FQGTGA. The CDR3 is 13 residues long. After removal of 4 bases from V and 5 bases from J, the junction contained 4 bases not matched to a gene. DNA for the CDR3: TGTGCCAGCAGCTCGCAGGGGGTTACTGAAGCTTTCTTT. It specifies CASSSQGVTEAFF.

This chain uses TRBV13 with TRBJ2-2; D perhaps matches TRBD1 (5 bases). The CDR3 has 16 amino acids. Germline V gene data show CDR1 as PRHDT and CDR2 as FYEKMQ (reference sequence). V shed 5 bases and J shed 6 bases, with 19 bases lying between them. The CDR3 DNA reads as TGTGCCAGCAGCGCATTGACAGCTTTCCGACCCGGGGAGCTGTTTTTT. This translates into CASSALTAFRPGELFF.

The CDR3 loop reads CASSSRRGGAGAFF. The CDR3 bases are TGTGCCAGCAGCTCGAGACGAGGGGGCGCCGGAGCTTTCTTT. V and J are TRBV5-6 and TRBJ1-1, with 7 bases lining up with TRBD1. The CDR3 spans 14 residues. Unmatched junction bases numbered 12, after V lost 3 bases and J lost 10 bases. From germline, CDR1 is SGHDT and CDR2 YYEEEE.

The rearrangement uses TRBV4-1 and TRBJ2-5; no clear D gene. With 4 bases removed from V and 1 base from J, the gap between germline ends came to 10 bases. In germline, CDR1 is MGHRA, CDR2 YSYEKL. This CDR3 is 14 amino acids long. DNA of the CDR3: TGCGCCAGCAGCCCTCAATGGGCCCAAGAGACCCAGTACTTC. This encodes CASSPQWAQETQYF.

The chain recombines TRBV6-1 with TRBJ2-1; 9 nucleotides line up with TRBD1. The CDR3 contains 18 residues. The germline V gene encodes CDR1 MNHNS and CDR2 SASEGT. V was pared by 1 base and J by 7 bases, with 14 bases of the junction left unmatched. The CDR3 coding sequence is TGTGCCAGCAGTGAAGACCTGGGGGGACAGGGATCCGAAAATGAGCAGTTCTTC. Translation: CASSEDLGGQGSENEQFF.

This chain joins TRBV6-5 and TRBJ2-5, with 8 bases matching TRBD2. The length of the CDR3 is 16 residues. Germline values: CDR1 MNHEY, CDR2 SVGAGI. With 0 bases clipped from V and 14 bases from J, the junction kept 17 bases outside the gene matches. The CDR3 protein is CASSYSNRGERGRLYF. For the CDR3, the DNA is TGTGCCAGCAGTTACTCGAATCGGGGAGAGCGGGGGCGACTATACTTC.

The V call is TRBV15, the J call TRBJ1-4; 7 bases are a match to TRBD1. The CDR3 is 17 amino acids. V gave up 0 bases and J gave up 4 bases; unmatched junction bases: 8. Germline V gives CDR1 LNHNV, CDR2 YYDKDF (reference sequence). CDR3 sequence (DNA): TGTGCCACCAGCAGAGATACAGGGGTGGGGGGTAATGAAAAACTGTTTTTT. It codes for CATSRDTGVGGNEKLFF. The full variable domain, with the rest looked up from reference TRBV15 and TRBJ1-4, is DAMVIQNPRYQVTQFGKPVTLSCSQTLNHNVMYWYQQKSSQAPKLLFHYYDKDFNNEADTPDNFQSRRPNTSFCFLDIRSPGLGDTAMYLCATSRDTGVGGNEKLFFGSGTQLSVL.

The chain employs TRBV7-9 and TRBJ2-7; 8 bases line up with TRBD1. The CDR3 extends over 13 amino acids. Germline CDR1 SEHNR, CDR2 FQNEAQ (reference sequence). V gave up 5 bases and J gave up 7 bases; unmatched junction bases: 7. CDR3 bases: TGTGCCAGCAGCACCCGACAGGGGAGGGAGCAGTACTTC. This translates into CASSTRQGREQYF.

The J gene is TRBJ1-1, the V gene TRBV30; D uncertain. Deletions cut 1 base from V and 5 bases from J, with 14 bases between. Germline values: CDR1 GTSNPN, CDR2 SVGIG (reference sequence). The CDR3 is 14 amino acids. In DNA, the CDR3 is TGTGCCTGGAGTGGACACGTTGCAGGAACTGAAGCTTTCTTT. It encodes CAWSGHVAGTEAFF.

V is TRBV27 and J is TRBJ2-7, with a possible D match to TRBD1 (6 bases). The CDR3 is made up of 14 amino acids. Germline values: CDR1 MNHEY, CDR2 SMNVEV (reference sequence). V was pared by 6 bases and J by 3 bases, with 15 bases between. DNA of the CDR3: TGTGCCAGCAGACCAGGACAGAGTAACTACGAGCAGTACTTC. The encoded protein is CASRPGQSNYEQYF.

This chain joins TRBV10-3 and TRBJ1-1; 10 bases map to TRBD1. The V and J ends lost 6 bases and 0 bases, in that order; junction bases with no gene match: 1. The CDR3 contains 14 residues. From germline, CDR1 is ENHRY and CDR2 SYGVKD. CDR3 protein: CAIRGQGLNTEAFF. CDR3 in DNA: TGTGCCATCAGGGGACAGGGGCTGAACACTGAAGCTTTCTTT.

The chain recombines TRBV9 with TRBJ1-1; TRBD1 is a possible D gene (6 bases). The ends were cut back, 7 bases at V and 2 bases at J, with 21 bases in the middle. CDR3 length equals 16 residues. In germline, CDR1 is SGDLS, CDR2 YYNGEE. The CDR3 DNA sequence: TGTGCCAGCGGAAGGGAACAGGGCAGGGGCAACACTGAAGCTTTCTTT. Encoded protein: CASGREQGRGNTEAFF.